Listed here are 3 T cell receptor beta chains from one sample, sequenced in a study of OX40 agonist ivuxolimab in advanced cancers. TCRdb keeps only in-frame clones here, not all; method: immunoSEQ multiplex PCR. The sample has some 99,000 clones, roughly 94% seen once. Sequencing used CD4+ or CD8+ T cells sorted from blood, obtained in a trial of the OX40 agonist ivuxolimab. The receptors derive from an adult with an advanced solid tumor such as melanoma, head and neck, liver or kidney cancer.

This clone was found once. V usage is TRBV9 and J usage is TRBJ2-7, with unresolved D. This CDR3 has 14 residues. The V and J ends lost 4 bases and 4 bases respectively, with 15 bases between them. Germline V lookup: CDR1 SGDLS, CDR2 YYNGEE. CDR3 sequence (DNA): TGTGCCAGCAGCCGAATCCTAGGATCTTACGAGCAGTACTTC. Translated, it gives CASSRILGSYEQYF. Full variable domain (rest looked up from reference TRBV9 and TRBJ2-7): DSGVTQTPKHLITATGQRVTLRCSPRSGDLSVYWYQQSLDQGLQFLIQYYNGEERAKGNILERFSAQQFPDLHSELNLSSLELGDSALYFCASSRILGSYEQYFGPGTRLTVT.

The gene calls are TRBV5-4 and TRBJ2-7; no definite D call. Trimming pared 1 base from V and 0 bases from J, leaving 2 bases between. Germline lookup yields CDR1 SGHNT and CDR2 YYREEE (reference sequence). The CDR3 extends over 12 amino acids. The CDR3 protein is CASSLNSYEQYF. The CDR3 nucleotides are TGTGCCAGCAGCTTGAACTCCTACGAGCAGTACTTC.

V usage is TRBV15 and J usage is TRBJ2-5, with D perhaps TRBD2 (6 bases). Germline values: CDR1 LNHNV, CDR2 YYDKDF (reference sequence). V lost 0 bases and J 4 bases, leaving 12 bases between the germline ends. CDR3 length equals 15 residues. This chain's CDR3 is CATSRDRGARETQYF. The CDR3 DNA reads as TGTGCCACCAGCAGAGATCGCGGGGCTCGAGAGACCCAGTACTTC.